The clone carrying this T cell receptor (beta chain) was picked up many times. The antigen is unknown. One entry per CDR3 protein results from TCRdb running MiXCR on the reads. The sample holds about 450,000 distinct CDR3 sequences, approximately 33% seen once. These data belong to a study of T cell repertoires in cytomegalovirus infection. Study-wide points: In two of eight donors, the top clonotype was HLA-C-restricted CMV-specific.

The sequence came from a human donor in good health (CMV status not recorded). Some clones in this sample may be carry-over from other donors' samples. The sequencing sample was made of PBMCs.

The CDR3 is CASSLGGHSYEQYF. As DNA, the CDR3 is TGTGCCAGCAGCTTAGGGGGACACTCCTACGAGCAGTACTTC. The genes are TRBV7-2 and TRBJ2-7; the D gene is possibly TRBD1 (6 bases). This CDR3 has 14 residues. Germline assignment: CDR1 SGHTA and CDR2 FQGNSA. V lost 1 base, J lost 0 bases, and 7 bases lay in between.